This is a list of T cell receptor beta chains from one sample in a study of response to subunit inactivated influenza vaccine. Via MiXCR, TCRdb re-called the RT-PCR reads, giving one row per CDR3 protein. The table has roughly 650,000 distinct CDR3 sequences, around 14% seen once. The source material was PBMCs from blood, sampled 11 to 12 days after vaccination. These receptors all stem from a man aged 50 or older who received an inactivated influenza vaccine. CDR3s include the opening cysteine and the closing phenylalanine or tryptophan. Fields, in order: J gene, V gene, clone size, D gene, CDR3 DNA, CDR3 protein. The D gene is left open where the match is weak. Rows give clone size only sometimes, using once, few, many, or a class for an expanded clone.

j_gene: TRBJ1-4
v_gene: TRBV30
abundance: NA
d_gene: TRBD1
CDR3nt: TGTGCCTGGACCACGGACAGGGGGAAGAAACTGTTTTTT
CDR3aa: CAWTTDRGKKLFF

j_gene: TRBJ2-1
v_gene: TRBV15
abundance: NA
d_gene: NA
CDR3nt: TGTGCCACCAGCAGAGACAATGAGCAGTTCTTC
CDR3aa: CATSRDNEQFF

j_gene: TRBJ2-3
v_gene: TRBV4-2
abundance: NA
d_gene: NA
CDR3nt: TGTGCCAGCAGCCAAGACCCCCAGCGGGGCACAGATACGCAGTATTTT
CDR3aa: CASSQDPQRGTDTQYF

j_gene: TRBJ2-2
v_gene: TRBV25-1
abundance: few
d_gene: NA
CDR3nt: TGTGCCAGCAGTGAATTTTCGGGCTTCCTGACCGGGGAGCTGTTTTTT
CDR3aa: CASSEFSGFLTGELFF

j_gene: TRBJ2-2
v_gene: TRBV7-9
abundance: NA
d_gene: NA
CDR3nt: TGTGCCAGCAGCCGGGCCATCGGGGAGCTGTTTTTT
CDR3aa: CASSRAIGELFF

j_gene: TRBJ2-7
v_gene: TRBV11-1
abundance: few
d_gene: NA
CDR3nt: TGTGCCAGCAGCTTAGCCAGGGATGTCGACGAGCAGTACTTC
CDR3aa: CASSLARDVDEQYF

j_gene: TRBJ2-7
v_gene: TRBV11-2
abundance: NA
d_gene: NA
CDR3nt: TGTGCCAGCAGCTTAGTCGGGCCGCCGGTAAGCTCCTACGAGCAGTACTTC
CDR3aa: CASSLVGPPVSSYEQYF

j_gene: TRBJ2-7
v_gene: TRBV21-1
abundance: few
d_gene: NA
CDR3nt: TGTGCCAGCAGCAAATCGGGACAGGGTTCCTACGAGCAGTACTTC
CDR3aa: CASSKSGQGSYEQYF

j_gene: TRBJ2-7
v_gene: TRBV27
abundance: few
d_gene: NA
CDR3nt: TGTGCCAGCAGACCAAACGAGCAGTACTTC
CDR3aa: CASRPNEQYF

j_gene: TRBJ2-7
v_gene: TRBV5-1
abundance: few
d_gene: TRBD1
CDR3nt: TGCGCCAGCAGCCCCCGACAGGGAAACTCCTACGAGCAGTACTTC
CDR3aa: CASSPRQGNSYEQYF

j_gene: TRBJ2-5
v_gene: TRBV6-5
abundance: few
d_gene: TRBD1
CDR3nt: TGTGCCAGCAGTTACTATAATACAGGGGTTCAGGAGACCCAGTACTTC
CDR3aa: CASSYYNTGVQETQYF

j_gene: TRBJ2-7
v_gene: TRBV18
abundance: many
d_gene: NA
CDR3nt: TGTGCCAGCTCACCACCGAGGTTGGGGGCCTCCTACGAGCAGTACTTC
CDR3aa: CASSPPRLGASYEQYF

j_gene: TRBJ2-1
v_gene: TRBV6-4
abundance: few
d_gene: TRBD2
CDR3nt: TGTGCCAGCAGTGACACATCAGGGACTAGCGGGTGGTTGAATGAGCAGTTCTTC
CDR3aa: CASSDTSGTSGWLNEQFF

j_gene: TRBJ2-5
v_gene: TRBV28
abundance: NA
d_gene: NA
CDR3nt: TGTGCCAGCAGTACTAGACCCCAAGAGACCCAGTACTTC
CDR3aa: CASSTRPQETQYF

j_gene: TRBJ2-7
v_gene: TRBV20-1
abundance: few
d_gene: TRBD1
CDR3nt: TGCAGTGCTGACAGGGGTCGATCCTACGAGCAGTACTTC
CDR3aa: CSADRGRSYEQYF

j_gene: TRBJ2-5
v_gene: TRBV25-1
abundance: NA
d_gene: NA
CDR3nt: TGTGCCACCAACGCGGGGGCGGGCCAGACCCAGTACTTC
CDR3aa: CATNAGAGQTQYF

j_gene: TRBJ2-1
v_gene: TRBV7-2
abundance: NA
d_gene: TRBD1
CDR3nt: TGTGCCAGCAGCTCAGGGGGAGACTACAATGAGCAGTTCTTC
CDR3aa: CASSSGGDYNEQFF